Presented here are 26 T cell receptor beta chains from one specimen sequenced in a study of CXCR3-negative and CXCR3-positive naive CD8 T cells. Preparation of TRB cDNA libraries relied on 5' RACE carrying UMI labels. TCRdb re-analyzed the 5' RACE reads; it lists each CDR3 protein once, without DNA. Its table lists over 100,000 distinct CDR3 sequences. Material for sequencing was naive CXCR3- CD8+ T cells from blood. The subset: CD45RO-CCR7+CD27+CD95- naive CD8+ T cells lacking CXCR3 (TNR3-). These receptors were taken from a human donor in good health. Some clones in this sample may be carry-over from other donors' samples.

This chain connects TRBV12-3 or TRBV12-4 to TRBJ2-1; TCRdb calls TRBD1, which cannot be checked without DNA. The CDR3 consists of 13 residues. The CDR3: CASSPWGDNEQFF.

CDR3 residues: CASSFRSSYEQYF. The chain carries TRBV28 and TRBJ2-7. Germline assignment: CDR1 MDHEN and CDR2 SYDVKM. The CDR3 sequence is 13 residues long.

V usage is TRBV19 and J usage is TRBJ1-5; absent DNA, TCRdb's TRBD1 call cannot be checked. Germline CDR1 is LNHDA and CDR2 is SQIVND (reference sequence). This CDR3 contains 18 residues. The CDR3 sequence: CASSTGGGDRSRNQPQHF.

The chain combines TRBV28 with TRBJ1-4; the TCRdb call, TRBD1, lacks DNA for checking. Germline assignment: CDR1 MDHEN and CDR2 SYDVKM. The CDR3 contains 14 residues. The CDR3 region is CASSRQGLYEKLFF.

The V call is TRBV7-3, the J call TRBJ2-1; TCRdb selects TRBD2, and the lack of DNA leaves this call unchecked. Germline loops: CDR1 SGHTA, CDR2 FQGTGA. The CDR3 is 16 amino acids. CDR3 sequence: CASSLVGGGAYNEQFF.

This chain connects TRBV7-2 to TRBJ2-1; there is no DNA to check the TCRdb D call of TRBD1. CDR1 is SGHTA and CDR2 is FQGNSA in the germline V gene. The CDR3 is 11 amino acids. The CDR3 region is CASSLGDLLFF.

This chain uses TRBV23-1 with TRBJ2-1; the TRBD2 assignment by TCRdb is unverifiable without DNA. TRBV23-1 is an ORF, with its function uncertain. The CDR3 loop spans 15 amino acids. CDR3 residues: CASKQRAGPYNEQFF.

V and J are TRBV27 and TRBJ1-1; TCRdb lists TRBD1, though no DNA is available to test this call. This CDR3 has 13 residues. CDR1 and CDR2 (germline): MNHEY, SMNVEV (reference sequence). CDR3 in amino acids: CASRKQGYTEAFF.

The rearrangement uses TRBV15 and TRBJ2-7; TCRdb reports TRBD2, a call that lacks DNA to check it against. Germline CDR1 reads LNHNV; CDR2 reads YYDKDF (reference sequence). The CDR3 covers 12 residues. CDR3: CATSRGRGEQYF. The entire variable domain, with the rest obtained from reference TRBV15 and TRBJ2-7, is as follows: DAMVIQNPRYQVTQFGKPVTLSCSQTLNHNVMYWYQQKSSQAPKLLFHYYDKDFNNEADTPDNFQSRRPNTSFCFLDIRSPGLGDTAMYLCATSRGRGEQYFGPGTRLTVT.

V gene TRBV5-5 combines with J gene TRBJ2-5; with no DNA, the TCRdb D assignment of TRBD2 cannot be verified. CDR1 and CDR2 (germline): SGHKS, YYEKEE (reference sequence). This CDR3 has 16 residues. The CDR3 sequence is CASSFPTTSAQETQYF.

The genes are TRBV30 and TRBJ1-5; there is no DNA to check the TCRdb D call of TRBD1. Germline V gene data show CDR1 as GTSNPN and CDR2 as SVGIG (reference sequence). CDR3 size: 13 residues. This CDR3 is CAWDRDDNQPQHF.

The chain joins TRBV11-2 to TRBJ1-5; with no DNA, the TCRdb D assignment of TRBD1 cannot be verified. This CDR3 is 15 amino acids long. Germline values: CDR1 SGHAT, CDR2 FQNNGV. CDR3 sequence: CASSLVGAGNQPQHF.

This sequence joins TRBV28 and TRBJ2-5; the TCRdb D gene call, TRBD1, has no DNA to confirm it. The germline gives CDR1 MDHEN, CDR2 SYDVKM. The CDR3 runs to 15 residues. This CDR3 reads CASSWGTQPQETQYF.

The chain joins TRBV29-1 to TRBJ1-2; TCRdb designates TRBD1, a call that cannot be tested without DNA. This CDR3 is built from 16 residues. From germline, CDR1 is SQVTM and CDR2 ANQGSEA. CDR3 loop: CSVEAEQGARYYGYTF.

The chain has TRBV29-1 and TRBJ2-5; TCRdb's assignment of TRBD2 cannot be checked, as there is no DNA. The CDR3 sequence is 14 residues long. Germline loops: CDR1 SQVTM, CDR2 ANQGSEA. Here the CDR3 reads CSAGALAGTETQYF.

The chain is built from TRBV10-2 and TRBJ2-7; as DNA is missing, the TRBD1 call by TCRdb cannot be tested. CDR3 length: 13 residues. CDR1 WSHSY and CDR2 SAAADI come from the germline V gene. The CDR3 loop is CASSQGGRYEQYF.

The CDR3: CASSLASGRQETQYF. V and J are TRBV12-3 or TRBV12-4 and TRBJ2-5; the TCRdb call, TRBD2, lacks DNA for checking. The CDR3 spans 15 residues.

The chain combines TRBV20-1 with TRBJ2-7; the D gene TCRdb calls, TRBD1, cannot be checked with no DNA. This CDR3 has 14 residues. Germline values: CDR1 DFQATT, CDR2 SNEGSKA (reference sequence). The CDR3 spells CSARDQQGAYEQYF.

This rearrangement joins TRBV4-3 to TRBJ2-2; TCRdb's D gene call, TRBD1, goes unchecked for lack of DNA. CDR1 LGHNA and CDR2 YSLEER come from the germline V gene. The CDR3 sequence is 18 residues long. CDR3 sequence reads: CASSQDNRLYPGTGELFF.

The J gene is TRBJ1-1, the V gene TRBV5-1; TCRdb indicates TRBD1, and absent DNA this call remains unverified. This CDR3 region has 15 residues. The germline V gene encodes CDR1 SGHRS and CDR2 YFSETQ. The CDR3 is CASSLDIAPNTEAFF.

The chain joins TRBV15 to TRBJ2-1; TCRdb reports TRBD1, a call that lacks DNA to check it against. Germline V gene data show CDR1 as LNHNV and CDR2 as YYDKDF (reference sequence). The CDR3 runs to 17 residues. Here the CDR3 reads CATSRVPGDSTYNEQFF. Variable domain in full (rest from reference TRBV15 and TRBJ2-1): DAMVIQNPRYQVTQFGKPVTLSCSQTLNHNVMYWYQQKSSQAPKLLFHYYDKDFNNEADTPDNFQSRRPNTSFCFLDIRSPGLGDTAMYLCATSRVPGDSTYNEQFFGPGTRLTVL.

This rearrangement joins TRBV7-2 to TRBJ2-7; the TCRdb call, TRBD1, lacks DNA for checking. CDR3 length equals 12 residues. Germline lookup yields CDR1 SGHTA and CDR2 FQGNSA. CDR3: CASLGGNYEQYF. Complete variable domain (other parts from reference TRBV7-2 and TRBJ2-7): GAGVSQSPSNKVTEKGKDVELRCDPISGHTALYWYRQSLGQGLEFLIYFQGNSAPDKSGLPSDRFSAERTGGSVSTLTIQRTQQEDSAVYLCASLGGNYEQYFGPGTRLTVT.

The chain recombines TRBV28 with TRBJ2-7; the TRBD1 assignment by TCRdb is unverifiable without DNA. In germline, CDR1 is MDHEN, CDR2 SYDVKM. The CDR3 length is 15 residues. The CDR3 spells CASIRNGQVVGEQYF.

The chain has TRBV7-3 and TRBJ2-5; the TCRdb call, TRBD1, lacks DNA for checking. This CDR3 is built from 15 residues. CDR1 is SGHTA, CDR2 FQGTGA, per germline. CDR3: CASSPLGQKIETQYF. Supplemented by reference TRBV7-3 and TRBJ2-5, the full variable domain reads GAGVSQTPSNKVTEKGKYVELRCDPISGHTALYWYRQSLGQGPEFLIYFQGTGAADDSGLPNDRFFAVRPEGSVSTLKIQRTERGDSAVYLCASSPLGQKIETQYFGPGTRLLVL.

The chain recombines TRBV15 with TRBJ2-5; TCRdb's assignment of TRBD1 cannot be checked, as there is no DNA. The CDR3 is 16 amino acids. CDR1 and CDR2 (germline): LNHNV, YYDKDF (reference sequence). This CDR3 reads CATSRTNRVIRETQYF.

The chain recombines TRBV6-2 or TRBV6-3 with TRBJ2-1; TCRdb names TRBD2, which stays unverified in the absence of DNA. The CDR3 runs to 15 residues. The germline CDR1 and CDR2 sequences are MNHEY and SVGEGT. CDR3 loop: CASSLLAGDYNEQFF.